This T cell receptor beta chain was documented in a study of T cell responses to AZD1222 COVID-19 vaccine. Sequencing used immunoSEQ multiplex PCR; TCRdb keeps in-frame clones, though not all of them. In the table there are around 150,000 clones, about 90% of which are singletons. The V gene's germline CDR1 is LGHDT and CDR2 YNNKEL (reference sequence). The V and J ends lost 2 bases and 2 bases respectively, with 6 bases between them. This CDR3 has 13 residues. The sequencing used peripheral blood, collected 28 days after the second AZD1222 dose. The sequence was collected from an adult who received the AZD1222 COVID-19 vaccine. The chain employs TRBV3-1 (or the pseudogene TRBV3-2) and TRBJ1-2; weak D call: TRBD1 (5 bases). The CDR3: CASSQQGNYGYTF. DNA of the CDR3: TGTGCCAGCAGCCAACAGGGAAACTATGGCTACACCTTC.